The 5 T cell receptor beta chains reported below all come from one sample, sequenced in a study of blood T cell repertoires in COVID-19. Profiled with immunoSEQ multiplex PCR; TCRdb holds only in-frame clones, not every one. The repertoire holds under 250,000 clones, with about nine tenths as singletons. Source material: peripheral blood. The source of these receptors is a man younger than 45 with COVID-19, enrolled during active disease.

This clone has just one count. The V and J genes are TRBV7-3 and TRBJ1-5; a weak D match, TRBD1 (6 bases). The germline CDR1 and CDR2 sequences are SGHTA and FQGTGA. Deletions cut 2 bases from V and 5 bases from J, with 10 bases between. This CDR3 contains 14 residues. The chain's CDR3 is CASSLSGADQPQHF. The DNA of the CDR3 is TGTGCCAGCAGCTTATCAGGGGCGGATCAGCCCCAGCATTTT. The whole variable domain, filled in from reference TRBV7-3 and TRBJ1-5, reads GAGVSQTPSNKVTEKGKYVELRCDPISGHTALYWYRQSLGQGPEFLIYFQGTGAADDSGLPNDRFFAVRPEGSVSTLKIQRTERGDSAVYLCASSLSGADQPQHFGDGTRLSIL.

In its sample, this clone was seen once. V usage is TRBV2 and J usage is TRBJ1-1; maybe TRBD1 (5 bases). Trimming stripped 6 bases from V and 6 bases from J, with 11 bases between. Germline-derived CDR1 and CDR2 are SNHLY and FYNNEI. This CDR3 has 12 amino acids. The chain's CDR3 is CASSFGASEAFF. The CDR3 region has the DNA TGTGCCAGCAGCTTTGGGGCGTCTGAAGCTTTCTTT.

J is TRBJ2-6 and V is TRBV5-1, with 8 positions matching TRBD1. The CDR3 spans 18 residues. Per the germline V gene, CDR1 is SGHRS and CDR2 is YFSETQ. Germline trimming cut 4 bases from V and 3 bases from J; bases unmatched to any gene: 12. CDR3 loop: CASSNRGFSIGGANVLTF. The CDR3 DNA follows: TGCGCCAGCAGCAACAGGGGGTTTAGTATTGGTGGGGCCAACGTCCTGACTTTC. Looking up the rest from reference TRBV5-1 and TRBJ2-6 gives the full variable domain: KAGVTQTPRYLIKTRGQQVTLSCSPISGHRSVSWYQQTPGQGLQFLFEYFSETQRNKGNFPGRFSGRQFSNSRSEMNVSTLELGDSALYLCASSNRGFSIGGANVLTFGAGSRLTVL.

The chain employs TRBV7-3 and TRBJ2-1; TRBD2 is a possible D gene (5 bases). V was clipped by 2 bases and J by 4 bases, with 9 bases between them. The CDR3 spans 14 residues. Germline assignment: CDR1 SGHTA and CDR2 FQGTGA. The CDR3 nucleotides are TGTGCCAGCAGCTTACAAGCGGCTTACAATGAGCAGTTCTTC. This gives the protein CASSLQAAYNEQFF.

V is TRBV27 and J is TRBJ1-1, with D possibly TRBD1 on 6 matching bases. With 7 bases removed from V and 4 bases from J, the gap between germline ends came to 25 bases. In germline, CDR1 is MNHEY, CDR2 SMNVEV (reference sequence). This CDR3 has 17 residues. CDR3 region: CASTQGGAGVLGTEAFF. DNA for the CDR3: TGTGCCAGCACCCAAGGGGGGGCAGGGGTTTTGGGCACTGAAGCTTTCTTT.